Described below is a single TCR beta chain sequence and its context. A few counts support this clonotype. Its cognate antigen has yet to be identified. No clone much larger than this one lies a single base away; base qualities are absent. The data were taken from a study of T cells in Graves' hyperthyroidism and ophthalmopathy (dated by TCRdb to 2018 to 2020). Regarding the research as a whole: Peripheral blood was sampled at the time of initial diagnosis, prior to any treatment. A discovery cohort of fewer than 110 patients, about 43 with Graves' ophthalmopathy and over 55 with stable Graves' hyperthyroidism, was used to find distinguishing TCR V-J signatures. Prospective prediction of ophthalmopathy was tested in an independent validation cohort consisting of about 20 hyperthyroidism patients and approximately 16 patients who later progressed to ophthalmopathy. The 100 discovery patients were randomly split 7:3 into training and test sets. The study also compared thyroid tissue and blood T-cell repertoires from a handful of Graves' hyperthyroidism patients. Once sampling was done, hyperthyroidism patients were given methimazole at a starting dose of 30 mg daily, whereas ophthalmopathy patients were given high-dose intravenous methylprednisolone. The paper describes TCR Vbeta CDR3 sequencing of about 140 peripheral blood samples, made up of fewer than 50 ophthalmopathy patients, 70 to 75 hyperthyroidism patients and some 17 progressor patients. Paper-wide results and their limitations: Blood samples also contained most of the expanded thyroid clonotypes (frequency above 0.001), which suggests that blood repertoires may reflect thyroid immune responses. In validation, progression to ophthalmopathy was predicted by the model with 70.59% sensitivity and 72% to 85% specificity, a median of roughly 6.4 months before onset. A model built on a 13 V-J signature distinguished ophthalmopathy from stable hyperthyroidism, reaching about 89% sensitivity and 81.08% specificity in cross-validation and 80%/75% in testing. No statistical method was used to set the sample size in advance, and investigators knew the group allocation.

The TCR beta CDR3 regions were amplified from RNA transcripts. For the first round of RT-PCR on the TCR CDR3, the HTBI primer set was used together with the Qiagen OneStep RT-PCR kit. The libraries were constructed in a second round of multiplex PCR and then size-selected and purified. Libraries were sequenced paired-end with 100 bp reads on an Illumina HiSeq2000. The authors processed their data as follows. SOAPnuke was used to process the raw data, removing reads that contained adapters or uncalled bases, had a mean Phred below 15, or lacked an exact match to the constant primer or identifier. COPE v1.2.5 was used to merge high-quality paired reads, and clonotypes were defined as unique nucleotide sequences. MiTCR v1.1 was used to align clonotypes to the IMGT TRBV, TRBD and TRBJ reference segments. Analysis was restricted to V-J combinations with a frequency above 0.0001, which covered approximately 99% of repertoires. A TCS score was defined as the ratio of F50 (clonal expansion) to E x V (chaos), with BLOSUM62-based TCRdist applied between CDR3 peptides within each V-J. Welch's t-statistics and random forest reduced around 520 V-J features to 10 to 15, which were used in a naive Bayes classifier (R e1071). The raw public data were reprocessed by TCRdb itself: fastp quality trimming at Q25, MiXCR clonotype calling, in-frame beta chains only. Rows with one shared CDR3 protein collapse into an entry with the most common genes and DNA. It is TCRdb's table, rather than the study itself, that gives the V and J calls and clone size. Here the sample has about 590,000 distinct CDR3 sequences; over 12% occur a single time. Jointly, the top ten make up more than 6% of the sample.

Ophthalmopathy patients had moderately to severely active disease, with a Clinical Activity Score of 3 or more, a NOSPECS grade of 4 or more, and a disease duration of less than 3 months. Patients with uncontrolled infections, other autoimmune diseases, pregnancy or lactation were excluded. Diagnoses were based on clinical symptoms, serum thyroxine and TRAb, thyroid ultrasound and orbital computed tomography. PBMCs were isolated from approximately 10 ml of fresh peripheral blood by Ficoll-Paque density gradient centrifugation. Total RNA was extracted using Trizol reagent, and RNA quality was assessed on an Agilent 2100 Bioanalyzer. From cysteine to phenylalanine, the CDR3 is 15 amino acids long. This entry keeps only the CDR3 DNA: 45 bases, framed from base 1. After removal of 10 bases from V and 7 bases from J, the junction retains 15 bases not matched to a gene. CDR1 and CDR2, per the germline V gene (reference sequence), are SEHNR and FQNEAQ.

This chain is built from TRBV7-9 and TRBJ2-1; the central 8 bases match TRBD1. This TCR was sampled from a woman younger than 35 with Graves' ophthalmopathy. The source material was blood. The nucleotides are TGTGCCATCGGGGAGCAGGACAGGGCTGGGAATGAGCAGTTCTTC. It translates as CAIGEQDRAGNEQFF. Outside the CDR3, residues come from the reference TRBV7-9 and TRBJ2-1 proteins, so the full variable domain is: DTGVSQNPRHKITKRGQNVTFRCDPISEHNRLYWYRQTLGQGPEFLTYFQNEAQLEKSRLLSDRFSAERPKGSFSTLEIQRTEQGDSAMYLCAIGEQDRAGNEQFFGPGTRLTVL.